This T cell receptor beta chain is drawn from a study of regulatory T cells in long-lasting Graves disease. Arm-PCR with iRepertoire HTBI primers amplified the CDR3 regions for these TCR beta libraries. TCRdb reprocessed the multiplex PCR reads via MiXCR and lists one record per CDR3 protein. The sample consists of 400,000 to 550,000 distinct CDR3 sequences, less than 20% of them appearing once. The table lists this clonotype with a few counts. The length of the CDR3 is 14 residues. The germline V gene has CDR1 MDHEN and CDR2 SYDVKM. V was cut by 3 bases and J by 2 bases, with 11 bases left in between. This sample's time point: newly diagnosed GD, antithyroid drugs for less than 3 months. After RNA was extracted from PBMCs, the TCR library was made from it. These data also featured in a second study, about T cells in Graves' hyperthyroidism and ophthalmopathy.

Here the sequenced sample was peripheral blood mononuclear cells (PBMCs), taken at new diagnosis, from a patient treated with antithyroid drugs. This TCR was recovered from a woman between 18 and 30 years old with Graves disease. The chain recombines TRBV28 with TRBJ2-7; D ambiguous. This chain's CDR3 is CASSFMTQTYEQYF. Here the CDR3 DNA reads TGTGCCAGCAGTTTTATGACTCAGACCTACGAGCAGTACTTC.